The subject of this entry is one TCR beta chain. These data are taken from a study of blood T cell repertoires in COVID-19. Study-level background: The United States, Italy and Spain provided the acute and convalescent COVID-19 samples. PBMCs, B-cell-depleted T cells, or T cells were the source of the cDNA or gDNA that made up the material.

This CDR3 has 14 amino acids. Trimming cost V 5 bases and J 1 base, with 12 bases left between them. Germline V lookup: CDR1 MDHEN, CDR2 SYDVKM. As processed by the authors: Scientists estimated how many nucleated cells there were by amplifying reference gene primers. Here immunoSEQ multiplex PCR was the method, and the copy in TCRdb shows in-frame clones only, minus some. V and J calls plus clone size are reproduced from that table; the DNA served to infer D and trimming. This table holds fewer than 100,000 clones, around 83% found once. The receptor was isolated from a woman between 45 and 65 years old with acute or convalescent COVID-19. The V gene is TRBV28, the J gene TRBJ2-7, with D unresolved. What was sequenced was peripheral blood. Written as DNA, the CDR3 is TGTGCCAGCAGTCCCGACAATTGGTCCTACGAGCAGTACTTC. Translated: CASSPDNWSYEQYF.